Below are 20 T cell receptor beta chains sequenced from a single sample in a study of T cells in localized non-small cell lung cancer. The table came from immunoSEQ multiplex PCR; TCRdb's copy has only in-frame clones and leaves some out. The table lists tens of thousands of clones, approximately 90% of them singletons. The starting material was peripheral blood, obtained before any cancer treatment. The source is a man aged 35 to 69 with stage I squamous cell lung carcinoma.

The chain recombines TRBV7-2 with TRBJ2-3; 10 nucleotides agree with TRBD2. V lost 4 bases and J lost 0; bases outside the gene matches: 4. This CDR3 is built from 16 residues. The V gene's germline CDR1 is SGHTA and CDR2 FQGNSA. CDR3 DNA sequence: TGTGCCAGCAGCTCACGACTAGCGGGCAGCACAGATACGCAGTATTTT. As protein: CASSSRLAGSTDTQYF.

This clone was detected only a few times. This rearrangement joins TRBV2 to TRBJ2-3; a weak D match, TRBD2 (5 bases). Trimming shortened V by 2 bases and J by 8 bases, and 11 bases separated the two germline ends. Germline V lookup: CDR1 SNHLY, CDR2 FYNNEI. The CDR3 spans 13 residues. The CDR3 sequence: CASSEHREGTQYF. CDR3 sequence (DNA): TGTGCCAGCAGTGAACACCGGGAAGGTACGCAGTATTTT.

This clone appeared a few times. This chain joins TRBV6-1 and TRBJ2-7, with D perhaps given as TRBD1 or TRBD2 (5 bases each). In germline, CDR1 is MNHNS, CDR2 SASEGT. The V and J ends lost 10 bases and 0 bases respectively, with 16 bases between them. The length of the CDR3 is 14 residues. The CDR3 region is CATSAWGTSYEQYF. The CDR3 DNA sequence: TGTGCCACCTCTGCCTGGGGGACCTCCTACGAGCAGTACTTC.

The chain carries TRBV4-1 and TRBJ2-7, with no clear D. CDR1 and CDR2 from the germline V gene are MGHRA and YSYEKL. Trimming pared 3 bases from V and 4 bases from J, leaving 19 bases between. The CDR3 runs 16 residues. The CDR3 sequence is CASSHRRAPQIYEQYF. CDR3 nucleotides: TGCGCCAGCAGCCATCGCCGGGCCCCGCAAATATACGAGCAGTACTTC.

The rearrangement joins TRBV19 to TRBJ1-5, with TRBD1 matching 9 bases. There are 17 residues in the CDR3. CDR1 is LNHDA, CDR2 SQIVND, per germline (reference sequence). Trimming at V came to 3 bases and at J to 11 bases, leaving 17 bases not matched to a gene. CDR3 loop: CASSIRTGDPLGGAQHF. In nucleotides, the CDR3 is TGTGCCAGTAGTATCAGGACAGGGGACCCCCTCGGGGGAGCCCAGCATTTT. Full variable domain (rest looked up from reference TRBV19 and TRBJ1-5): DGGITQSPKYLFRKEGQNVTLSCEQNLNHDAMYWYRQDPGQGLRLIYYSQIVNDFQKGDIAEGYSVSREKKESFPLTVTSAQKNPTAFYLCASSIRTGDPLGGAQHFGDGTRLSIL.

V is TRBV7-2 and J is TRBJ2-7, with D unclear. The CDR3 extends over 13 amino acids. The V gene lost 1 base and the J gene lost 4 bases, with 8 bases spanning the gap. Germline lookup yields CDR1 SGHTA and CDR2 FQGNSA. The CDR3 coding sequence is TGTGCCAGCAGCTTAGTCCCCTCATACGAGCAGTACTTC. It specifies CASSLVPSYEQYF.

The chain joins TRBV6-1 to TRBJ2-2; 8 bases agree with TRBD2. Germline values: CDR1 MNHNS, CDR2 SASEGT. Trimming at V came to 6 bases and at J to 1 base, leaving 4 bases not matched to a gene. There are 15 residues in the CDR3. CDR3 nucleotide sequence: TGTGCCAGCAGGGCGGGAGGACAGAACACCGGGGAGCTGTTTTTT. Protein: CASRAGGQNTGELFF.

The chain employs TRBV19 and TRBJ2-6; tentatively, D is TRBD2 (5 bases). There are 18 residues in the CDR3. Looked up from germline, CDR1 is LNHDA and CDR2 is SQIVND (reference sequence). V was clipped by 1 base and J by 3 bases, with 16 bases between them. This chain's CDR3 is CASSIVGPRTGGANVLTF. DNA for the CDR3: TGTGCCAGTAGTATAGTCGGCCCAAGGACTGGTGGGGCCAACGTCCTGACTTTC.

This chain uses TRBV2 with TRBJ2-7; D unresolved. The CDR3 sequence is 14 residues long. Germline CDR1 SNHLY, CDR2 FYNNEI. The ends were cut back, 2 bases at V and 2 bases at J, with 10 bases in the middle. As DNA, the CDR3 is TGTGCCAGCAGTGAAATCAGTTACACCTACGAGCAGTACTTC. This translates into CASSEISYTYEQYF.

The rearrangement joins TRBV18 to TRBJ1-1; D is undetermined. The germline CDR1 and CDR2 sequences are KGHSH and LQKENI. V was trimmed by 8 bases and J by 1 base, leaving 14 bases between them. The CDR3 totals 14 residues. CDR3 DNA: TGTGCCAGCGCCCCTAATCAAGAGAACACTGAAGCTTTCTTT. It codes for CASAPNQENTEAFF.

The chain recombines TRBV11-2 with TRBJ2-1; TRBD2 matches at 10 bases. The CDR3 contains 15 residues. From germline, CDR1 is SGHAT and CDR2 FQNNGV. V was pared by 4 bases and J by 5 bases, with 5 bases of the junction left unmatched. The chain's CDR3 is CASSWGLAPHNEQFF. The CDR3 bases are TGTGCCAGCAGCTGGGGACTAGCGCCCCACAATGAGCAGTTCTTC.

V is TRBV7-9 and J is TRBJ2-3; TRBD2 matches 10 bases. This CDR3 is built from 18 residues. The V and J ends lost 6 bases and 1 base, in that order; junction bases with no gene match: 13. The V gene's germline CDR1 is SEHNR and CDR2 FQNEAQ (reference sequence). Here the CDR3 reads CASSSPGLAIARTDTQYF. As DNA, the CDR3 is TGTGCCAGCAGTTCCCCGGGACTAGCGATCGCCCGCACAGATACGCAGTATTTT. The full variable domain, with the rest looked up from reference TRBV7-9 and TRBJ2-3, is DTGVSQNPRHKITKRGQNVTFRCDPISEHNRLYWYRQTLGQGPEFLTYFQNEAQLEKSRLLSDRFSAERPKGSFSTLEIQRTEQGDSAMYLCASSSPGLAIARTDTQYFGPGTRLTVL.

The chain employs TRBV30 and TRBJ1-2; D unclear. Germline loops: CDR1 GTSNPN, CDR2 SVGIG (reference sequence). Trimming left V 3 bases short and J 5 bases short, with 13 bases between. There are 13 residues in the CDR3. The CDR3 sequence: CAWRDRTEYGYTF. The CDR3 DNA follows: TGTGCCTGGAGAGACCGGACGGAATATGGCTACACCTTC.

Note on this clone: At one of its ends the junction is not consistent with the germline gene, which may arise from a read error. The CDR3 DNA reads as TGTGCCAGCAGTGAACCCTGGGACTACGATGAGCAGTTCTTC. Translation: CASSEPWDYDEQFF. The rearrangement links TRBV6-1 to TRBJ2-1; TRBD2 matches at 7 bases. The germline V gene encodes CDR1 MNHNS and CDR2 SASEGT. The CDR3 totals 14 residues.

This clone was observed a handful of times. The genes are TRBV30 and TRBJ1-1; tentatively, D is TRBD1 (6 bases). V was pared by 3 bases and J by 10 bases, with 12 bases between. From germline, CDR1 is GTSNPN and CDR2 SVGIG (reference sequence). There are 11 residues in the CDR3. In DNA, the CDR3 is TGTGCCTGGAGCGAGGGGGGTCTAGCTTTCTTT. This translates into CAWSEGGLAFF. The full variable domain, with the rest looked up from reference TRBV30 and TRBJ1-1, is SQTIHQWPATLVQPVGSPLSLECTVEGTSNPNLYWYRQAAGRGLQLLFYSVGIGQISSEVPQNLSASRPQDRQFILSSKKLLLSDSGFYLCAWSEGGLAFFGQGTRLTVV.

This chain links TRBV21-1 with TRBJ2-2; TRBD2, the D gene given by the table, was not confirmed from the DNA. TRBV21-1 is noted as a pseudogene. The length of the CDR3 is 19 residues. CDR3 in amino acids: CASSKPIMGLAGGEWELFF. The CDR3 DNA reads as TGTGCCAGCAGCAAACCGATAATGGGACTAGCGGGAGGGGAGTGGGAGCTGTTTTTT.

The chain has TRBV7-6 and TRBJ2-1, with D possibly matching TRBD2 (6 bases). CDR1 SGHVS and CDR2 FNYEAQ come from the germline V gene. V lost 5 bases to trimming and J lost 4 bases, with 12 bases between them. The CDR3 totals 14 residues. Here the CDR3 reads CASSLSGSYNEQFF. The CDR3 coding sequence is TGTGCCAGCAGCCTTAGCGGATCATACAATGAGCAGTTCTTC.

The gene calls are TRBV5-4 and TRBJ2-5; possibly TRBD2 for D (6 bases). Between the trimmed V and J ends, which lost 4 bases and 5 bases, there was a span of 15 bases. Germline CDR1 and CDR2: SGHNT and YYREEE (reference sequence). The CDR3 spans 14 residues. In DNA form, the CDR3 reads TGTGCCAGCAGCCGGTTCGGGGCGGGGGAGACCCAGTACTTC. This sequence encodes CASSRFGAGETQYF. Filled out from reference TRBV5-4 and TRBJ2-5, the complete variable domain reads ETGVTQSPTHLIKTRGQQVTLRCSSQSGHNTVSWYQQALGQGPQFIFQYYREEENGRGNFPPRFSGLQFPNYSSELNVNALELDDSALYLCASSRFGAGETQYFGPGTRLLVL.

The chain is built from TRBV7-9 and TRBJ2-1; TRBD2 might be the D (5 bases). Germline-derived CDR1 and CDR2 are SEHNR and FQNEAQ (reference sequence). CDR3 length: 13 residues. The V and J ends lost 3 bases and 9 bases respectively, with 12 bases between them. The DNA for the CDR3 is TGTGCCAGCAGCTTTACAGAGGGCACTGAGCAGTTCTTC. This translates into CASSFTEGTEQFF.

V gene TRBV9 combines with J gene TRBJ2-7; TRBD1 matches at 7 bases. Trimming cost V 4 bases and J 3 bases; bases outside gene matches: 4. The CDR3 is made up of 13 amino acids. Germline V lookup: CDR1 SGDLS, CDR2 YYNGEE. The CDR3 nucleotides are TGTGCCAGCAGCCCTCGGGACAGCTACGAGCAGTACTTC. This translates into CASSPRDSYEQYF.